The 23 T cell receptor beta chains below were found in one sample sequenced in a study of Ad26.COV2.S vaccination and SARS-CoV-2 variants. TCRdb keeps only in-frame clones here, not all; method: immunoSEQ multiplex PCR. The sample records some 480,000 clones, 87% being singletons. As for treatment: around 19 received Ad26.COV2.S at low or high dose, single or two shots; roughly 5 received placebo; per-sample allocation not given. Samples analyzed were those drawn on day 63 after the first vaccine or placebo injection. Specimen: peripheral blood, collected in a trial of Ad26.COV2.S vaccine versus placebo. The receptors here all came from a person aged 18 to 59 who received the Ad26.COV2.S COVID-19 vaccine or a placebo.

CDR3 protein: CSAKDGRDQYF. The CDR3 bases are TGCAGTGCGAAAGACGGGAGGGACCAGTATTTT. The V and J genes are TRBV20-1 and TRBJ2-3, with 8 bases lining up with TRBD2. In germline, CDR1 is DFQATT, CDR2 SNEGSKA (reference sequence). Trimming took 6 bases from V and 12 from J; bases not matched to a gene: 8. This CDR3 is built from 11 residues.

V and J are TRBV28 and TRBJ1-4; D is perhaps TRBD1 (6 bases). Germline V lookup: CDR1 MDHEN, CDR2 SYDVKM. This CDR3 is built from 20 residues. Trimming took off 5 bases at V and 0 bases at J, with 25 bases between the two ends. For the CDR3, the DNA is TGTGCCAGCAGTCCCTGGGGACCAGGGGCAACACGAACAACTAATGAAAAACTGTTTTTT. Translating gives CASSPWGPGATRTTNEKLFF.

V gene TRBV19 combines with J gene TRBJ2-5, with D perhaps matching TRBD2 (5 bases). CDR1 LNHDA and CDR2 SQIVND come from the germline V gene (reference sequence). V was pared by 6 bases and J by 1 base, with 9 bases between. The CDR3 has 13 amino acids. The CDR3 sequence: CASRGSGQETQYF. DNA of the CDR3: TGTGCCAGTAGGGGGAGCGGCCAAGAGACCCAGTACTTC.

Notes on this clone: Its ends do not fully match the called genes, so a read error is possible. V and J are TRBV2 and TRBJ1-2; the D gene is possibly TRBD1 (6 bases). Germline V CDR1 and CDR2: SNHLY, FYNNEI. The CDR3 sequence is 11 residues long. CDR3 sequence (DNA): TGTGCCAGCAGGGAAGGGGGTGGCTACACCTTC. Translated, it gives CASREGGGYTF. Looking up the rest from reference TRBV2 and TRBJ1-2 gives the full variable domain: EPEVTQTPSHQVTQMGQEVILRCVPISNHLYFYWYRQILGQKVEFLVSFYNNEISEKSEIFDDQFSVERPDGSNFTLKIRSTKLEDSAMYFCASREGGGYTFGSGTRLTVV.

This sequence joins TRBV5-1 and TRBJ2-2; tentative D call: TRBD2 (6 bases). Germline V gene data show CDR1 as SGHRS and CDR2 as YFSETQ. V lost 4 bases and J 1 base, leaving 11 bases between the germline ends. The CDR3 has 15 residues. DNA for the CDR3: TGCGCCAGCAGCAATGGCGGGATGAACACCGGGGAGCTGTTTTTT. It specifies CASSNGGMNTGELFF.

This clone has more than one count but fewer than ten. This CDR3 is CASSQDLGGWMPYGYTF. The DNA of the CDR3 is TGTGCCAGCAGCCAAGATCTAGGGGGATGGATGCCCTATGGCTACACCTTC. The chain has TRBV4-2 and TRBJ1-2; possible D gene TRBD1, 6 bases. CDR3 size: 17 residues. Per the germline V gene, CDR1 is LGHNA and CDR2 is YNFKEQ. V was trimmed by 0 bases and J by 4 bases, leaving 18 bases between them.

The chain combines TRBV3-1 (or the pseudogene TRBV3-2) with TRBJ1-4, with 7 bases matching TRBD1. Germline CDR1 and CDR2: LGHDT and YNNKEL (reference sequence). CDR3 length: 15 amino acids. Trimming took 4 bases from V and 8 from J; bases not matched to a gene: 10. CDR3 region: CASSLKTGVGEKLFF. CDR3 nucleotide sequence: TGTGCCAGCAGCCTAAAAACAGGGGTCGGGGAAAAACTGTTTTTT.

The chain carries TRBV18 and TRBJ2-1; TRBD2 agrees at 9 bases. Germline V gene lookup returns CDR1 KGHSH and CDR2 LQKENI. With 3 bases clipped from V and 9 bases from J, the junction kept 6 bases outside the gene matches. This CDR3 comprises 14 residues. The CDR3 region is CASSPTSGASEQFF. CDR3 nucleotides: TGTGCCAGCTCACCGACTAGCGGTGCTAGTGAGCAGTTCTTC.

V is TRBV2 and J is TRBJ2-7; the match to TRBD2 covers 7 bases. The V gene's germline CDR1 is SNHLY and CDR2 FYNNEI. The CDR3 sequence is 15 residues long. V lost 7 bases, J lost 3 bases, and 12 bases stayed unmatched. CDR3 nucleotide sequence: TGTGCCAGCACCTCCCGGCGGACTAGTAACTACGAGCAGTACTTC. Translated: CASTSRRTSNYEQYF.

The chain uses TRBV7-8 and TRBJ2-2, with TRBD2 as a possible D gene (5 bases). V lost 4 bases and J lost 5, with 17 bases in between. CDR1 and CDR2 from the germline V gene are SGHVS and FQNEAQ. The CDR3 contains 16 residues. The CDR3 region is CASSSPKAASTGELFF. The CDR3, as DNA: TGTGCCAGCAGCTCCCCTAAAGCGGCCTCAACCGGGGAGCTGTTTTTT.

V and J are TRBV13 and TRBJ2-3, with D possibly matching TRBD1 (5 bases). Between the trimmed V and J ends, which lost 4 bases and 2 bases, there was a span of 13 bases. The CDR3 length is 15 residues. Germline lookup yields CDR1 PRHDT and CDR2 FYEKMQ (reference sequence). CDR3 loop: CASSSGSSFTDTQYF. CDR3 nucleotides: TGTGCCAGCAGCTCAGGGTCCTCCTTCACAGATACGCAGTATTTT.

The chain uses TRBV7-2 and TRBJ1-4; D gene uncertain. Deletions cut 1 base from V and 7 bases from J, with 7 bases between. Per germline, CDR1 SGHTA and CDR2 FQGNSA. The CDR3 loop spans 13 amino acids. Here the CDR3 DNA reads TGTGCCAGCAGCTTAGGGCCGAGTGAAAAACTGTTTTTT. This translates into CASSLGPSEKLFF. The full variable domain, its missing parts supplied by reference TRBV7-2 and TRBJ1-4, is GAGVSQSPSNKVTEKGKDVELRCDPISGHTALYWYRQSLGQGLEFLIYFQGNSAPDKSGLPSDRFSAERTGGSVSTLTIQRTQQEDSAVYLCASSLGPSEKLFFGSGTQLSVL.

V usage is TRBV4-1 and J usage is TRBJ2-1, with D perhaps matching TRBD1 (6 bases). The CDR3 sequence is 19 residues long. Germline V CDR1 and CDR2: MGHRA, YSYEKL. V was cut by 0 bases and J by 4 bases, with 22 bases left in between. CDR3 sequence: CASSQDRGGSRGAYNEQFF. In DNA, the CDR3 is TGCGCCAGCAGCCAAGATCGGGGCGGAAGCAGGGGAGCTTACAATGAGCAGTTCTTC.

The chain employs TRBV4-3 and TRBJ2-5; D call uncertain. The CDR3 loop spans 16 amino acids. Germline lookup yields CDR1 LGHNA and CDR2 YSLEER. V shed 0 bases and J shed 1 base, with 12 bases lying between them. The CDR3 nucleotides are TGCGCCAGCAGCCAAGATGGGCGGTCAACCCAAGAGACCCAGTACTTC. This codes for CASSQDGRSTQETQYF.

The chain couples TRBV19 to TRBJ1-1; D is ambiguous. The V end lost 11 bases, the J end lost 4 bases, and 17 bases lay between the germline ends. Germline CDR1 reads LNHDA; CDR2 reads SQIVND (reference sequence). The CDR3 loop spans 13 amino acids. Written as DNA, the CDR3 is TGTGCCTCCTCCCGGGATTTTGGCACTGAAGCTTTCTTT. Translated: CASSRDFGTEAFF.

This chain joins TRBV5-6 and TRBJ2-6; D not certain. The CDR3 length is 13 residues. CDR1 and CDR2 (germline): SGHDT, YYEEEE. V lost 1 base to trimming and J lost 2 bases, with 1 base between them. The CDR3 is CASSLPGANVLTF. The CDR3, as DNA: TGTGCCAGCAGCTTGCCTGGGGCCAACGTCCTGACTTTC.

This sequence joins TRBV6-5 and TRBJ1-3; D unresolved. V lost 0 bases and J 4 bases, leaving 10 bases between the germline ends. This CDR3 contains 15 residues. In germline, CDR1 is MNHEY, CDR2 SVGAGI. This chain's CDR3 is CASSYSPGEGNTIYF. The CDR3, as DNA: TGTGCCAGCAGTTACTCTCCGGGAGAGGGAAACACCATATATTTT.

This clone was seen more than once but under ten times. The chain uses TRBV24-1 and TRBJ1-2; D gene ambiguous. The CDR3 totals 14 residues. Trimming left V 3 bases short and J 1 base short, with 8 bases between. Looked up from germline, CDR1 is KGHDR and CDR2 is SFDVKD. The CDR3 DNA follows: TGTGCCACCAGTGATGGGTCCGATAACTATGGCTACACCTTC. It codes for CATSDGSDNYGYTF.

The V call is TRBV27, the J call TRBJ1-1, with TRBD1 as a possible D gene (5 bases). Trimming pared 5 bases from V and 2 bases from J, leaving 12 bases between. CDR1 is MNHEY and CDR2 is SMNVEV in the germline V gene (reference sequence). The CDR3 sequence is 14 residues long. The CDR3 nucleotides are TGTGCCAGCAGTCCCCGACAGAGAAACACTGAAGCTTTCTTT. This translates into CASSPRQRNTEAFF.

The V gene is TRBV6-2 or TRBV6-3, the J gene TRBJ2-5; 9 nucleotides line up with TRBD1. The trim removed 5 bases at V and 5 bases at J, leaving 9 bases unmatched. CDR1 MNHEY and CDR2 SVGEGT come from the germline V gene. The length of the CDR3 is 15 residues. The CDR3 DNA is TGTGCCAGCAGTCTCAGGACAGGGGCCGGGGAGACCCAGTACTTC. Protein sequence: CASSLRTGAGETQYF.

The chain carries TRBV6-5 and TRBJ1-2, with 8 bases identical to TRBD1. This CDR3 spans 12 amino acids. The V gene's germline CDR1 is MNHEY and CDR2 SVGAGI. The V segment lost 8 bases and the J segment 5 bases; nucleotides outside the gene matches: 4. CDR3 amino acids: CASSQGDYGYTF. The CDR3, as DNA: TGTGCCAGCTCACAGGGGGATTATGGCTACACCTTC.

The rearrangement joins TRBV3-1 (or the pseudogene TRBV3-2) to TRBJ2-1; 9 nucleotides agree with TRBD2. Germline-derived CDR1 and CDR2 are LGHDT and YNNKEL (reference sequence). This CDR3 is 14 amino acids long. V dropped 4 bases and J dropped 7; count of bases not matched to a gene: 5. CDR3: CASSRLAGANEQFF. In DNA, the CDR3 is TGTGCCAGCAGCCGTTTAGCGGGAGCAAATGAGCAGTTCTTC.

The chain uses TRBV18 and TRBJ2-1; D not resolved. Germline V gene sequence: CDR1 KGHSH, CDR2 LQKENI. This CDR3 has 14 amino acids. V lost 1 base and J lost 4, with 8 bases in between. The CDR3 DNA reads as TGTGCCAGCTCACCACGAGTAAAGTACAATGAGCAGTTCTTC. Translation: CASSPRVKYNEQFF.